A single sample is the source of the 24 T cell receptor beta chains below, sequenced in a study of regulatory T cells in long-lasting Graves disease. Construction of TCR beta libraries relied on iRepertoire HTBI primers and on Arm-PCR targeting CDR3 regions. MiXCR, applied by TCRdb to the multiplex PCR reads, yields one record per CDR3 protein. The sample lists 550,000 to 600,000 distinct CDR3 sequences; about 16% were seen once. Time point described: newly diagnosed GD, antithyroid drugs for less than 3 months. Generation of the TCR library employed RNA extracted from PBMCs. The sample also formed part of further work on T cells in Graves' hyperthyroidism and ophthalmopathy.

This specimen was peripheral blood mononuclear cells (PBMCs), taken at new diagnosis, from a patient treated with antithyroid drugs. The receptors were sampled from a man younger than 35 with Graves disease.

The chain combines TRBV11-2 with TRBJ2-1; maybe TRBD2 (6 bases). From germline, CDR1 is SGHAT and CDR2 FQNNGV. The CDR3 spans 18 residues. Between the trimmed V and J ends, which lost 1 base and 0 bases, there was a span of 16 bases. CDR3 sequence (DNA): TGTGCCAGCAGCTTAGGTCGGTACGGGAGCCGCTCCTACAATGAGCAGTTCTTC. Amino acids: CASSLGRYGSRSYNEQFF.

At least ten counts were recorded for this clonotype. The rearrangement uses TRBV14 and TRBJ2-1; no clear D gene. Per the germline V gene, CDR1 is SGHDN and CDR2 is FVKESK. V dropped 2 bases and J dropped 7 bases, with 15 bases sitting between them. The CDR3 is 15 residues long. The chain's CDR3 is CASSQSQTSWNEQFF. CDR3 nucleotide sequence: TGTGCCAGCAGCCAAAGCCAAACCAGTTGGAATGAGCAGTTCTTC.

This sequence joins TRBV28 and TRBJ2-2, with TRBD2 identical over 9 bases. CDR1 MDHEN and CDR2 SYDVKM come from the germline V gene. The CDR3 contains 16 residues. V lost 3 bases and J lost 0; bases outside the gene matches: 2. The DNA for the CDR3 is TGTGCCAGCAGTTTGACTAGCGGTTCGAACACCGGGGAGCTGTTTTTT. As protein: CASSLTSGSNTGELFF.

There are a few counts of this clonotype. V usage is TRBV27 and J usage is TRBJ2-7, with TRBD2 as a possible D gene (5 bases). The CDR3 length is 15 residues. Germline loops: CDR1 MNHEY, CDR2 SMNVEV (reference sequence). V gave up 6 bases and J gave up 7 bases, with 22 bases separating them. The CDR3 region is CASRALGEDPPEQYF. In DNA form, the CDR3 reads TGTGCCAGCAGAGCATTGGGAGAGGATCCCCCGGAGCAGTACTTC.

This chain uses TRBV11-2 with TRBJ2-7; D is unresolved. Near its end, the DNA agrees better with TRBJ2-1, so the J call may be wrong. The CDR3 is 15 amino acids. Per the germline V gene, CDR1 is SGHAT and CDR2 is FQNNGV. In nucleotides, the CDR3 is TGTGCCAGCAGCTTAGGCCAGTCCCCCTGGAATGAGCAGTTCTTC. Its translation is CASSLGQSPWNEQFF.

The sample holds many counts of this clonotype. The chain links TRBV3-1 to TRBJ1-4; no definite D call. V was shortened by 6 bases and J by 0 bases, with 11 bases between the two germline ends. Germline V gives CDR1 LGHDT, CDR2 YNNKEL (reference sequence). The CDR3 consists of 15 residues. CDR3 nucleotide sequence: TGTGCCAGCAGGAAAAACCCTACAACTAATGAAAAACTGTTTTTT. Translation gives CASRKNPTTNEKLFF.

The chain is built from TRBV5-1 and TRBJ1-2; D not resolved. V gave up 3 bases and J gave up 6 bases, with 12 bases separating them. The CDR3 extends over 13 amino acids. The germline gives CDR1 SGHRS, CDR2 YFSETQ. The CDR3 DNA reads TGCGCCAGCAGCTCAAACGTTCGAGATGGCTACACCTTC. Encoded protein: CASSSNVRDGYTF.

This clonotype was found many times. This chain joins TRBV20-1 and TRBJ1-1; D gene ambiguous. Trimming left V 6 bases short and J 7 bases short, with 9 bases between. The CDR3 sequence is 10 residues long. CDR1 DFQATT and CDR2 SNEGSKA come from the germline V gene (reference sequence). For the CDR3, the DNA is TGCAGTGCCGCCCGGGATGAAGCTTTCTTT. It codes for CSAARDEAFF.

This clonotype was detected many times. The J gene is TRBJ2-5, the V gene TRBV7-9; D is undetermined. The germline V gene encodes CDR1 SEHNR and CDR2 FQNEAQ (reference sequence). The CDR3 runs 14 residues. Trimming cost V 5 bases and J 4 bases, with 14 bases left between them. For the CDR3, the DNA is TGTGCCAGCAGCATAAGGGTATCGGGAGAGACCCAGTACTTC. Translation: CASSIRVSGETQYF.

This clonotype occurred many times. V usage is TRBV2 and J usage is TRBJ1-1; D is unresolved. The CDR3 is 15 amino acids. Germline CDR1 is SNHLY and CDR2 is FYNNEI. Trimming shortened V by 10 bases and J by 2 bases, and 20 bases separated the two germline ends. The CDR3 is CATHPSQQTNTEAFF. DNA for the CDR3: TGTGCCACCCATCCGTCCCAACAGACTAACACTGAAGCTTTCTTT.

This clonotype was detected ten times or more. The V call is TRBV28, the J call TRBJ2-5; 8 positions agree with TRBD2. V gave up 5 bases and J gave up 1 base; unmatched junction bases: 9. Looked up from germline, CDR1 is MDHEN and CDR2 is SYDVKM. This CDR3 is 16 amino acids long. CDR3 coding DNA: TGTGCCAGCAGTCCAATAAGCGGGAGTTCCCAAGAGACCCAGTACTTC. Its protein product is CASSPISGSSQETQYF.

There are many counts of this clonotype. Here the CDR3 DNA reads TGTGCCAGCAGCTTCTTTTCCGCGGGGGGTTCACCCCTCCACTTT. Amino acid sequence: CASSFFSAGGSPLHF. The chain uses TRBV11-2 and TRBJ1-6, with D maybe TRBD1 (5 bases). The CDR3 runs 15 residues. Trimming cost V 3 bases and J 9 bases, with 15 bases left between them. Per the germline V gene, CDR1 is SGHAT and CDR2 is FQNNGV.

This clonotype has a count of ten or more. This CDR3 reads CASSQNRGSRRETQYF. CDR3 nucleotide sequence: TGTGCCAGCAGCCAAAACCGGGGGAGTAGGCGAGAGACCCAGTACTTC. V is TRBV7-2 and J is TRBJ2-5; weak D call: TRBD2 (6 bases). The CDR3 contains 16 residues. The germline V gene encodes CDR1 SGHTA and CDR2 FQGNSA. Trimming removed 5 bases at V and 4 bases at J, with 20 bases between.

This clonotype was seen repeatedly, ten times or more. This chain uses TRBV6-1 with TRBJ1-1; 7 bases fit TRBD1. J was trimmed by 4 bases and V by 5 bases; bases with no gene match: 13. CDR3 length equals 16 residues. Germline-derived CDR1 and CDR2 are MNHNS and SASEGT. In nucleotides, the CDR3 is TGTGCCAGCAGTAAGGAGACACAGGGGAGGGCCACTGAAGCTTTCTTT. This encodes CASSKETQGRATEAFF.

The chain recombines TRBV2 with TRBJ1-6; the D is unclear. The CDR3 is made up of 15 amino acids. The V and J ends lost 5 bases and 7 bases respectively, with 15 bases between them. Germline V CDR1 and CDR2: SNHLY, FYNNEI. The CDR3 nucleotides read TGTGCCAGCAGTATAGAGCGAAGCCGCAATTCACCCCTCCACTTT. Protein sequence: CASSIERSRNSPLHF.

The CDR3 reads CASSVGLFLVEQYF. Written as DNA, the CDR3 is TGTGCCAGCAGCGTAGGGCTCTTCCTAGTTGAGCAGTACTTC. This chain connects TRBV9 to TRBJ2-7; D uncertain. V was clipped by 0 bases and J by 7 bases, with 14 bases between them. In germline, CDR1 is SGDLS, CDR2 YYNGEE. The CDR3 length is 14 residues.

This clonotype was found many times. The CDR3 here is CASSYTGTTAIQYGYTF. The CDR3 DNA reads as TGCGCCAGCAGCTATACCGGGACAACGGCGATTCAATATGGCTACACCTTC. The gene calls are TRBV5-1 and TRBJ1-2; possibly TRBD1 for D (6 bases). Trimming left V 3 bases short and J 5 bases short, with 23 bases between. The CDR3 loop spans 17 amino acids. CDR1 is SGHRS, CDR2 YFSETQ, per germline.

The chain has TRBV20-1 and TRBJ2-3, with D uncertain. The germline gives CDR1 DFQATT, CDR2 SNEGSKA (reference sequence). Trimming took off 6 bases at V and 6 bases at J, with 16 bases between the two ends. The CDR3 runs 13 residues. The CDR3 DNA reads as TGCAGTGCCGAGTATATCGAGGTGGATACGCAGTATTTT. Translated: CSAEYIEVDTQYF.

This rearrangement joins TRBV11-2 to TRBJ2-7; D gene unclear. The germline V gene has CDR1 SGHAT and CDR2 FQNNGV. The CDR3 contains 13 residues. V lost 0 bases to trimming and J lost 5 bases, with 8 bases between them. This chain's CDR3 is CASSLDLPHEQYF. DNA for the CDR3: TGTGCCAGCAGCTTAGATCTACCCCACGAGCAGTACTTC.

The chain combines TRBV7-2 with TRBJ2-7, with D tentatively TRBD1 or TRBD2 (6 bases each). This CDR3 is 15 amino acids long. Per the germline V gene, CDR1 is SGHTA and CDR2 is FQGNSA. The ends were cut back, 4 bases at V and 4 bases at J, with 17 bases in the middle. The CDR3 is CASSSPRRGFYEQYF. CDR3 in DNA: TGTGCCAGCAGCTCCCCTCGGAGGGGGTTTTACGAGCAGTACTTC.

The chain uses TRBV5-1 and TRBJ1-1; D unresolved. Germline loops: CDR1 SGHRS, CDR2 YFSETQ. Trimming took off 5 bases at V and 0 bases at J, with 23 bases between the two ends. This CDR3 has 18 residues. CDR3 protein: CASRPGISRGKVNTEAFF. The CDR3, as DNA: TGCGCCAGCAGGCCAGGCATCTCTCGCGGGAAAGTGAACACTGAAGCTTTCTTT.

This chain connects TRBV29-1 to TRBJ1-2; D call uncertain. The length of the CDR3 is 14 residues. CDR1 is SQVTM, CDR2 ANQGSEA, per germline. V was pared by 7 bases and J by 0 bases, with 15 bases between. DNA for the CDR3: TGCAGCGCATGGGGAGCTCTATCTAACTATGGCTACACCTTC. Protein sequence: CSAWGALSNYGYTF.

This clonotype showed up many times. The chain has TRBV6-1 and TRBJ2-2; D call uncertain. This CDR3 is 14 amino acids long. The germline CDR1 and CDR2 sequences are MNHNS and SASEGT. The V end was cut by 11 bases, the J end by 0 bases, with 13 bases between. The CDR3 loop is CAVGQFANTGELFF. The CDR3 DNA sequence: TGTGCCGTCGGGCAGTTCGCGAACACCGGGGAGCTGTTTTTT.

This clonotype was picked up many times. This sequence joins TRBV7-8 and TRBJ1-1; D is uncertain. The CDR3 has 14 residues. Trimming shortened V by 6 bases and J by 0 bases, and 11 bases separated the two germline ends. Germline V lookup: CDR1 SGHVS, CDR2 FQNEAQ. Written as DNA, the CDR3 is TGTGCCAGCAGTCTAACACAGATGAACACTGAAGCTTTCTTT. It translates to CASSLTQMNTEAFF.